One and the same sample provided the 32 T cell receptor beta chains below, sequenced in a study of beta chain features in type 1 diabetes. The authors reverse transcribed all of the isolated RNA, so sequencing captured expressed TCRB transcripts. Using immunoSEQ multiplex PCR, the repertoire was profiled, and TCRdb retains in-frame clones only, with some absent. The data contain 300,000 to 400,000 clones, over 9.5% of them seen just once; the ten biggest clones take up roughly 0.015%. Source material: naive CD4+ T cells from blood. The receptor set was obtained from a man between 18 and 29 years old in good health.

The gene calls are TRBV10-3 and TRBJ2-7, with 7 positions matching TRBD2. Trimming took 4 bases from V and 3 from J; bases not matched to a gene: 9. Germline V gene sequence: CDR1 ENHRY, CDR2 SYGVKD. The CDR3 has 15 residues. The CDR3 sequence is CAISGPEASGYEQYF. The CDR3 DNA follows: TGTGCCATCAGTGGTCCTGAGGCTAGCGGCTACGAGCAGTACTTC.

This chain joins TRBV19 and TRBJ2-5, with a possible D match to TRBD2 (6 bases). CDR3 length equals 13 residues. Germline loops: CDR1 LNHDA, CDR2 SQIVND (reference sequence). Trimming pared 7 bases from V and 2 bases from J, leaving 11 bases between. The CDR3 is CASKSSEQETQYF. CDR3 coding DNA: TGTGCCAGTAAATCTAGCGAGCAAGAGACCCAGTACTTC.

The chain carries TRBV18 and TRBJ2-5; maybe TRBD1 (5 bases). The CDR3 runs to 13 residues. In germline, CDR1 is KGHSH, CDR2 LQKENI. The ends were cut back, 2 bases at V and 5 bases at J, with 9 bases in the middle. CDR3: CASSPGAGETQYF. The CDR3 nucleotides are TGTGCCAGCTCACCAGGGGCCGGGGAGACCCAGTACTTC. The entire variable domain, with the rest obtained from reference TRBV18 and TRBJ2-5, is as follows: NAGVMQNPRHLVRRRGQEARLRCSPMKGHSHVYWYRQLPEEGLKFMVYLQKENIIDESGMPKERFSAEFPKEGPSILRIQQVVRGDSAAYFCASSPGAGETQYFGPGTRLLVL.

This clone occurred a few times. CDR3 DNA sequence: TGTGCCAGCAGGACGGGACACCTTACGAAGCAGTACTTC. Amino acids: CASRTGHLTKQYF. This sequence joins TRBV27 and TRBJ2-7, with D possibly TRBD1 on 6 matching bases. Trimming took 6 bases from V and 8 from J, leaving 17 bases between them. The CDR3 totals 13 residues. The germline V gene encodes CDR1 MNHEY and CDR2 SMNVEV (reference sequence).

Remarks on this clone: The sample has other DNA sequences that encode this CDR3 too. The rearrangement uses TRBV18 and TRBJ2-7, with D tentatively TRBD2 (6 bases). Germline values: CDR1 KGHSH, CDR2 LQKENI. The CDR3 sequence is 14 residues long. V gave up 0 bases and J gave up 2 bases, with 8 bases separating them. CDR3 sequence reads: CASSPPGGPYEQYF. In nucleotides, the CDR3 is TGTGCCAGCTCACCACCGGGGGGACCCTACGAGCAGTACTTC.

The rearrangement uses TRBV6-1 and TRBJ1-2; perhaps TRBD1 as D (6 bases). The CDR3 totals 12 residues. Germline-derived CDR1 and CDR2 are MNHNS and SASEGT. CDR3 protein: CAGGVLNYGYTF. The CDR3, as DNA: TGTGCAGGGGGAGTTTTGAACTATGGCTACACCTTC.

This clone was detected only a few times. The J gene is TRBJ2-3, the V gene TRBV19; D is perhaps TRBD1 (5 bases). CDR1 is LNHDA and CDR2 is SQIVND in the germline V gene (reference sequence). The CDR3 extends over 13 amino acids. V shed 9 bases and J shed 1 base, with 11 bases lying between them. CDR3 protein: CASQVQGTDTQYF. CDR3 DNA sequence: TGTGCCAGCCAAGTACAGGGCACAGATACGCAGTATTTT.

There are a few counts of this clone. This sequence joins TRBV9 and TRBJ2-1, with TRBD2 matching over 8 bases. The CDR3 is 18 amino acids. Germline assignment: CDR1 SGDLS and CDR2 YYNGEE. The ends lost 0 bases at V and 7 bases at J; junction bases unmatched: 15. CDR3 coding DNA: TGTGCCAGCAGCGTAGAAATGGGTAGCGGGAATCCACTGAATGAGCAGTTCTTC. Translation: CASSVEMGSGNPLNEQFF. Drawing the rest from reference TRBV9 and TRBJ2-1, the complete variable domain is DSGVTQTPKHLITATGQRVTLRCSPRSGDLSVYWYQQSLDQGLQFLIQYYNGEERAKGNILERFSAQQFPDLHSELNLSSLELGDSALYFCASSVEMGSGNPLNEQFFGPGTRLTVL.

The chain couples TRBV7-9 to TRBJ2-5; 14 nucleotides align to TRBD2. V trimming: 5 bases; J trimming: 5 bases; junction bases outside the gene matches: 10. Germline V gene sequence: CDR1 SEHNR, CDR2 FQNEAQ (reference sequence). This CDR3 contains 17 residues. This CDR3 reads CASSPGTSGRSWETQYF. The CDR3 nucleotides read TGTGCCAGCAGCCCCGGGACTAGCGGGAGAAGTTGGGAGACCCAGTACTTC.

The chain is built from TRBV11-3 and TRBJ2-7; D unclear. This CDR3 is built from 12 residues. The V end lost 4 bases, the J end lost 0 bases, and 4 bases lay between the germline ends. Germline CDR1 and CDR2: SGHNT and YENEEA. In DNA form, the CDR3 reads TGTGCCAGCAGCTCATTCTCCTACGAGCAGTACTTC. It specifies CASSSFSYEQYF.

The chain uses TRBV6-5 and TRBJ2-5; tentative D call: TRBD1 (6 bases). Germline loops: CDR1 MNHEY, CDR2 SVGAGI. This CDR3 is built from 14 residues. V was shortened by 7 bases and J by 2 bases, with 14 bases between the two germline ends. DNA of the CDR3: TGTGCCAGCACCCCAGGGACACCGCAAGAGACCCAGTACTTC. Its translation is CASTPGTPQETQYF.

This clone has a handful of counts. J is TRBJ2-5 and V is TRBV6-5; the D is unclear. The CDR3 is 14 amino acids. The germline CDR1 and CDR2 sequences are MNHEY and SVGAGI. The V end lost 0 bases, the J end lost 4 bases, and 9 bases lay between the germline ends. The DNA for the CDR3 is TGTGCCAGCAGTTACTCGCGCCCGGGAGAGACCCAGTACTTC. This codes for CASSYSRPGETQYF.

The V gene is TRBV4-3, the J gene TRBJ1-2; 9 positions match TRBD1. The CDR3 is made up of 12 amino acids. J lost 7 bases, V lost 6 bases, and 3 bases had no gene match. Per germline, CDR1 LGHNA and CDR2 YSLEER. CDR3 in amino acids: CASSRQGGGYTF. DNA of the CDR3: TGCGCCAGCAGTCGACAGGGGGGTGGCTACACCTTC.

The V gene is TRBV27, the J gene TRBJ2-7; possibly TRBD1 for D (5 bases). The germline V gene has CDR1 MNHEY and CDR2 SMNVEV (reference sequence). This CDR3 contains 14 residues. The V end was cut by 2 bases, the J end by 3 bases, with 11 bases between. Here the CDR3 DNA reads TGTGCCAGCAGTTTAGGGCAGGGTAACTACGAGCAGTACTTC. Amino acids: CASSLGQGNYEQYF.

The chain links TRBV4-3 to TRBJ2-1; TRBD2 matches at 7 bases. Unmatched junction bases numbered 17, after V lost 1 base and J lost 8 bases. Germline loops: CDR1 LGHNA, CDR2 YSLEER. This CDR3 spans 18 amino acids. The CDR3 DNA reads as TGCGCCAGCAGCCAAGCACCACCGGAGGGCGGGGGAGGAGATGAGCAGTTCTTC. This translates into CASSQAPPEGGGGDEQFF.

The genes are TRBV5-4 and TRBJ2-2; 12 nucleotides line up with TRBD2. Germline loops: CDR1 SGHNT, CDR2 YYREEE (reference sequence). V shed 3 bases and J 2 bases; nucleotides not matched to a gene: 5. The CDR3 contains 17 residues. CDR3 sequence (DNA): TGTGCCAGCAGCTCGGGACTAGCGGGTCTAAACACCGGGGAGCTGTTTTTT. It is translated as CASSSGLAGLNTGELFF.

This clone was seen more than once but under ten times. The chain carries TRBV27 and TRBJ2-7; possibly TRBD1 for D (6 bases). V was clipped by 7 bases and J by 7 bases, with 17 bases between them. The germline V gene encodes CDR1 MNHEY and CDR2 SMNVEV (reference sequence). The CDR3 runs to 13 residues. The CDR3 DNA sequence: TGTGCCAGCACGACAGGAGCCGATGGGGAGCAGTACTTC. Translated, it gives CASTTGADGEQYF.

This clone has only a few counts. The chain combines TRBV9 with TRBJ2-7; TRBD2 aligns across 11 bases. This CDR3 is built from 16 residues. Germline V gives CDR1 SGDLS, CDR2 YYNGEE. After removal of 0 bases from V and 3 bases from J, the junction contained 5 bases not matched to a gene. The CDR3 spells CASSVEGLAGVYEQYF. CDR3 sequence (DNA): TGTGCCAGCAGCGTAGAAGGACTAGCGGGCGTCTACGAGCAGTACTTC. Full variable domain (outside the CDR3, taken from reference TRBV9 and TRBJ2-7): DSGVTQTPKHLITATGQRVTLRCSPRSGDLSVYWYQQSLDQGLQFLIQYYNGEERAKGNILERFSAQQFPDLHSELNLSSLELGDSALYFCASSVEGLAGVYEQYFGPGTRLTVT.

The J gene is TRBJ2-7, the V gene TRBV5-1; the match to TRBD2 covers 7 bases. Germline CDR1 is SGHRS and CDR2 is YFSETQ. This CDR3 contains 14 residues. With 0 bases clipped from V and 6 bases from J, the junction kept 6 bases outside the gene matches. CDR3 bases: TGCGCCAGCAGCTTGGGCCGATCGGGAGGCGAGCAGTACTTC. Amino acids: CASSLGRSGGEQYF.

The CDR3 DNA reads TGTGCCACCCACCTGCCGGGACAGGGTTCCAATGAGCAGTTCTTC. Translation gives CATHLPGQGSNEQFF. The chain combines TRBV28 with TRBJ2-1; the match to TRBD1 covers 9 bases. Germline assignment: CDR1 MDHEN and CDR2 SYDVKM. This CDR3 is built from 15 residues. J lost 6 bases, V lost 10 bases, and 13 bases had no gene match.

This clone was picked up a small number of times. This rearrangement joins TRBV4-2 to TRBJ2-3; TRBD2 matches 11 bases. CDR1 is LGHNA and CDR2 is YNFKEQ in the germline V gene. The CDR3 extends over 18 amino acids. V shed 2 bases and J 5 bases; nucleotides not matched to a gene: 12. Here the CDR3 reads CASSQRKISGGAGDTQYF. CDR3 nucleotide sequence: TGTGCCAGCAGCCAAAGAAAGATTAGCGGGGGGGCGGGAGATACGCAGTATTTT.

The sample holds a few counts of this clone. The chain has TRBV5-6 and TRBJ2-3; possibly TRBD1 for D (8 bases). CDR3 length: 15 amino acids. The germline V gene has CDR1 SGHDT and CDR2 YYEEEE. Trimming pared 5 bases from V and 2 bases from J, leaving 15 bases between. CDR3 coding DNA: TGTGCCAGCAGGAAACAGGGGGGGACCACAGATACGCAGTATTTT. It codes for CASRKQGGTTDTQYF.

CDR3 sequence: CASSIRRGQGTDTQYF. The CDR3 nucleotides read TGTGCCAGTAGTATAAGAAGGGGCCAAGGCACAGATACGCAGTATTTT. The genes are TRBV19 and TRBJ2-3; a possible D gene is TRBD1 (5 bases). Germline CDR1 reads LNHDA; CDR2 reads SQIVND (reference sequence). The CDR3 has 16 residues. V lost 2 bases, J lost 1 base, and 13 bases lay in between. The full variable domain, with the rest looked up from reference TRBV19 and TRBJ2-3, is DGGITQSPKYLFRKEGQNVTLSCEQNLNHDAMYWYRQDPGQGLRLIYYSQIVNDFQKGDIAEGYSVSREKKESFPLTVTSAQKNPTAFYLCASSIRRGQGTDTQYFGPGTRLTVL.

The chain is built from TRBV18 and TRBJ1-1; 7 bases map to TRBD1. Germline assignment: CDR1 KGHSH and CDR2 LQKENI. CDR3 length: 12 residues. V lost 5 bases and J lost 6; bases outside the gene matches: 3. CDR3 sequence (DNA): TGTGCCAGCTCAACACAGGGGTCTGAAGCTTTCTTT. It specifies CASSTQGSEAFF. Based on the CDR3 plus reference TRBV18 and TRBJ1-1, the full variable domain is NAGVMQNPRHLVRRRGQEARLRCSPMKGHSHVYWYRQLPEEGLKFMVYLQKENIIDESGMPKERFSAEFPKEGPSILRIQQVVRGDSAAYFCASSTQGSEAFFGQGTRLTVV.

This clone came up a few times. This CDR3 reads CAWTPGGTGNTIYF. Here the CDR3 DNA reads TGTGCCTGGACCCCAGGGGGCACCGGAAACACCATATATTTT. This chain connects TRBV30 to TRBJ1-3; 8 bases align to TRBD1. Trimming removed 4 bases from V and 4 bases from J; junction bases left unmatched: 6. The CDR3 has 14 amino acids. Germline V lookup: CDR1 GTSNPN, CDR2 SVGIG (reference sequence). Filled out from reference TRBV30 and TRBJ1-3, the complete variable domain reads SQTIHQWPATLVQPVGSPLSLECTVEGTSNPNLYWYRQAAGRGLQLLFYSVGIGQISSEVPQNLSASRPQDRQFILSSKKLLLSDSGFYLCAWTPGGTGNTIYFGEGSWLTVV.

This clone was found a few times. The V gene is TRBV29-1, the J gene TRBJ2-2; D gene ambiguous. The CDR3 sequence is 17 residues long. Per the germline V gene, CDR1 is SQVTM and CDR2 is ANQGSEA. With 2 bases removed from V and 1 base from J, the gap between germline ends came to 17 bases. In DNA, the CDR3 is TGCAGCGTTGAACTAGACTCTTTCCCTCGGAACACCGGGGAGCTGTTTTTT. Translating it yields CSVELDSFPRNTGELFF.

This clone has a handful of counts. This chain uses TRBV2 with TRBJ2-2, with a weak D call TRBD2 (6 bases). V was clipped by 5 bases and J by 5 bases, with 12 bases between them. In germline, CDR1 is SNHLY, CDR2 FYNNEI. The CDR3 contains 14 residues. CDR3 in amino acids: CASSRRTTTGELFF. In DNA, the CDR3 is TGTGCCAGCAGTCGCAGGACTACGACCGGGGAGCTGTTTTTT.

This clone was observed a handful of times. The chain employs TRBV6-5 and TRBJ2-3; D unclear. The CDR3 has 11 residues. The V end was cut by 4 bases, the J end by 5 bases, with 4 bases between. CDR1 is MNHEY, CDR2 SVGAGI, per germline. The CDR3, as DNA: TGTGCCAGCAGTTTTCGAGATACGCAGTATTTT. Translation: CASSFRDTQYF.

This clone appeared a few times. V gene TRBV19 combines with J gene TRBJ1-5; D not resolved. Germline V gene lookup returns CDR1 LNHDA and CDR2 SQIVND (reference sequence). The CDR3 runs 13 residues. V was clipped by 10 bases and J by 1 base, with 11 bases between them. In DNA form, the CDR3 reads TGTGCCACCCGAACAAAAAGCAATCAGCCCCAGCATTTT. It specifies CATRTKSNQPQHF.

This clone was seen a handful of times. The V call is TRBV5-6, the J call TRBJ2-1; unclear D gene. Germline V gives CDR1 SGHDT, CDR2 YYEEEE. V lost 2 bases and J 8 bases, leaving 17 bases between the germline ends. This CDR3 is 15 amino acids long. CDR3 nucleotide sequence: TGTGCCAGCAGCTTCCCGATTCTATCTGTCCATGAGCAGTTCTTC. The encoded protein is CASSFPILSVHEQFF.

The gene calls are TRBV28 and TRBJ2-2, with D possibly TRBD2 on 6 matching bases. This CDR3 spans 15 amino acids. V lost 2 bases to trimming and J lost 0 bases, with 7 bases between them. CDR1 MDHEN and CDR2 SYDVKM come from the germline V gene. DNA for the CDR3: TGTGCCAGCAGTTTAGCGGGACCGAACACCGGGGAGCTGTTTTTT. Its protein product is CASSLAGPNTGELFF.

This clone was detected a few times. The rearrangement joins TRBV28 to TRBJ2-3; tentatively, D is TRBD1 (6 bases). The CDR3 has 15 amino acids. Germline CDR1 is MDHEN and CDR2 is SYDVKM. V lost 3 bases and J 0 bases, leaving 10 bases between the germline ends. The CDR3: CASSLIQGSTDTQYF. CDR3 sequence (DNA): TGTGCCAGCAGTTTGATACAGGGAAGCACAGATACGCAGTATTTT. The full variable domain, completed using reference TRBV28 and TRBJ2-3, is DVKVTQSSRYLVKRTGEKVFLECVQDMDHENMFWYRQDPGLGLRLIYFSYDVKMKEKGDIPEGYSVSREKKERFSLILESASTNQTSMYLCASSLIQGSTDTQYFGPGTRLTVL.